The present entry profiles one T cell receptor beta chain with its context. Germline CDR1 MNHNS, CDR2 SASEGT. V lost 2 bases to trimming and J lost 0 bases, with 13 bases between them. The CDR3 is 17 residues long. Using immunoSEQ multiplex PCR, the repertoire was profiled, and TCRdb retains in-frame clones only, with some absent. In the table there are roughly 160,000 clones, approximately 81% of which are singletons. This entry belongs to a study of blood T cell repertoires in COVID-19. On the study more broadly: COVID-19 samples collected from the United States, Italy and Spain covered acute and convalescent phases. In each case, the material was cDNA or gDNA derived from T cells, B-cell-depleted T cells, or PBMCs.

Seattle researchers signed up patients amid active infection and tracked them longitudinally. Material: peripheral blood. The rearrangement links TRBV6-1 to TRBJ1-4, with D perhaps matching TRBD1 (5 bases). This TCR derives from a woman between 50 and 59 years old with COVID-19, enrolled during active disease. The CDR3 region is CASSERGPFSTNEKLFF. The CDR3 DNA reads as TGTGCCAGCAGTGAAAGGGGCCCCTTCTCAACTAATGAAAAACTGTTTTTT.